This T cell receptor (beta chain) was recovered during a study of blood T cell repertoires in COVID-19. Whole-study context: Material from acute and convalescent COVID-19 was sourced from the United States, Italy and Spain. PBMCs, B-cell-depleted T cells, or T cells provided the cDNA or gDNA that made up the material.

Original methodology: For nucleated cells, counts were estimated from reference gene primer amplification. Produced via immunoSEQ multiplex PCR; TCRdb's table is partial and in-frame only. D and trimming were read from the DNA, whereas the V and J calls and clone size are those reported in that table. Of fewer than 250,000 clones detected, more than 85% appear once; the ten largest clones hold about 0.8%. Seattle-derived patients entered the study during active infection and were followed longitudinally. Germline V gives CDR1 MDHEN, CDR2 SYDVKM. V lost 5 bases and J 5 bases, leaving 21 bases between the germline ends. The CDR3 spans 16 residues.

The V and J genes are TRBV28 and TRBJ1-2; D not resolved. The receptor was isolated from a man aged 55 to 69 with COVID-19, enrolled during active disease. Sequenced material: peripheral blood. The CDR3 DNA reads TGTGCCAGCAGTCCAATTATTGGGAGGGTTCAATATGGCTACACCTTC. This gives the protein CASSPIIGRVQYGYTF.